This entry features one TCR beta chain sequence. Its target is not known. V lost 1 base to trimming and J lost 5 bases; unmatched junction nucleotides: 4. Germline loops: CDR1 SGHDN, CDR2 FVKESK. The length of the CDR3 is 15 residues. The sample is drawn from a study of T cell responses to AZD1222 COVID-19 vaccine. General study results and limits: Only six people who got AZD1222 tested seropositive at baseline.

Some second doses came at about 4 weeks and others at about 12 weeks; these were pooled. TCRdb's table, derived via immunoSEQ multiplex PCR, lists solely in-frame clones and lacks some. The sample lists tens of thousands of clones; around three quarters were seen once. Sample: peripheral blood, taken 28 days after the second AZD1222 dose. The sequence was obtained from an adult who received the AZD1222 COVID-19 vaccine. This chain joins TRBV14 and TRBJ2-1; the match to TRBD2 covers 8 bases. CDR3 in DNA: TGTGCCAGCAGCCAAGCGGGAGGGCACGACAATGAGCAGTTCTTC. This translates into CASSQAGGHDNEQFF.